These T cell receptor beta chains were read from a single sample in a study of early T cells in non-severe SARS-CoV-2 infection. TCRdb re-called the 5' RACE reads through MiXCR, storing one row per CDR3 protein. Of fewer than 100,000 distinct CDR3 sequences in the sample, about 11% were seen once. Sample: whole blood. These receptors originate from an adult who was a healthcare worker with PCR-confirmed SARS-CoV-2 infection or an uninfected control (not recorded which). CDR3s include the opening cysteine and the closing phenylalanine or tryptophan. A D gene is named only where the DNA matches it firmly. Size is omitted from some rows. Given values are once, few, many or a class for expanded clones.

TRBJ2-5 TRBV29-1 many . TGCAGCGGTTGTGATGGGGGGCGCTTTGAGACCCAGTACTTC CSGCDGGRFETQYF
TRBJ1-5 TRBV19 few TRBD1 TGTGCCAGTGCGACAGGGAGCCCTCAGCCCCAGCATTTT CASATGSPQPQHF
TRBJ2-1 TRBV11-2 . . TGTGCCAGCAGCCCCGGGACTGCCAGCTCCTACAATGAGCAGTTCTTC CASSPGTASSYNEQFF
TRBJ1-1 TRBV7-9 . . TGTGCCAGCAGCTCAGGGGTCTACACTGAAGCTTTCTTT CASSSGVYTEAFF
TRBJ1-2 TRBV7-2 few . TGTGCCAGCAGCCTTGATCAGGGGCTAGCTAACTATGGCTACACCTTC CASSLDQGLANYGYTF
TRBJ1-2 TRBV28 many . TGTGCCAGCAGTTTAAAGGGAAACTATGGCTACACCTTC CASSLKGNYGYTF
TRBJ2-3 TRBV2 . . TGTGCCAGCAGCCCCGAGGTTAGCGGAGATACGCAGTATTTT CASSPEVSGDTQYF
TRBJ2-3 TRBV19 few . TGTGCCAGTTCTCCGGGCGCAGATACGCAGTATTTT CASSPGADTQYF
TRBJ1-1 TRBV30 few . TGTGCCTGGAGTGTCCAGTGGTCCACTGAAGCTTTCTTT CAWSVQWSTEAFF
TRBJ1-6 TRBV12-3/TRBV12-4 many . TGTGCCAGCTCTACAGGGCAGGCCCTCCACTTT CASSTGQALHF
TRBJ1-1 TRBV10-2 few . TGCGCCAGCAGTGGCGGGGTTCGGGACACTGAAGCTTTCTTT CASSGGVRDTEAFF
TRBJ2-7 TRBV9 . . TGTGCCAGCAGCGTCCGGGACCCGGCCTACGAGCAGTACTTC CASSVRDPAYEQYF
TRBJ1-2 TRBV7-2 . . TGTGCCAGCAGCTTAGAGCGCGTGGGGATCTATGGCTACACCTTC CASSLERVGIYGYTF
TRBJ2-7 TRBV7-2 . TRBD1 TGTGCCAGCAGCCCACAGGGGGCAAAAAGTCTGGAGCAGTACTTC CASSPQGAKSLEQYF
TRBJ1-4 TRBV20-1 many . TGCAGTGCTAGACGGAATAATGAAAAACTGTTTTTT CSARRNNEKLFF
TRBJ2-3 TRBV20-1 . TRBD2 TGCAGTGCACAAGACGGGACTAGCGGGGTATTGGGGGCGGCCACAGATACGCAGTATTTT CSAQDGTSGVLGAATDTQYF
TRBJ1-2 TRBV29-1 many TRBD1 TGCAGCGTTGGGCAGGGGGGGAGCGAAGATGGCTACACCTTC CSVGQGGSEDGYTF
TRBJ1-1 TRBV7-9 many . TGTGCCAGCAGCTTTGACAGTTTCCCCGGCACTGAAGCTTTCTTT CASSFDSFPGTEAFF
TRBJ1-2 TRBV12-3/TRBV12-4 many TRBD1 TGTGCCAGCAGCCAGGACAGGCCCTATGGCTACACCTTC CASSQDRPYGYTF
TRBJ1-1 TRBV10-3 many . TGTGCCATCAGGGTAACAGGGAGTAACACTGAAGCTTTCTTT CAIRVTGSNTEAFF
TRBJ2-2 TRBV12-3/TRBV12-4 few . TGTGCCAGCAGTTTGGCGGGGGCTGGCGGGGAGCTGTTTTTT CASSLAGAGGELFF
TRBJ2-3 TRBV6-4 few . TGTGCCAGCAGTGACCGGGGTACAGGGATGGCAGATACGCAGTATTTT CASSDRGTGMADTQYF
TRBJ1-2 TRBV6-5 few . TGTGCCAGCTCAGGTTCCGGGGGCGGCTACACCTTC CASSGSGGGYTF
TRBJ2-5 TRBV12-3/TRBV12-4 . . TGTGCCAGCAGTTCCCTCGGGTGGGAGACCCAGTACTTC CASSSLGWETQYF
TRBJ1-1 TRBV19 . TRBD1 TGTGCCAGTAGTATGACAGGGTTCTACACTGAAGCTTTCTTT CASSMTGFYTEAFF
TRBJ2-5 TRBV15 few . TGTGCCACCAGCAGAGGCGGAGATGGAGAGACCCAGTACTTC CATSRGGDGETQYF
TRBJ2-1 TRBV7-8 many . TGTGCCAGCAGCGCCTACAGGGTGGGTCTCTACAATGAGCAGTTCTTC CASSAYRVGLYNEQFF
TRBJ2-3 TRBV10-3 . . TGTGCCATCAGTGAGTCGGCGTCGGTTCGTACGCAGTATTTT CAISESASVRTQYF
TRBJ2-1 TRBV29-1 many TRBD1 TGCAGCGCTGGGGGGGGACAGGGCATCAATGAGCAGTTCTTC CSAGGGQGINEQFF
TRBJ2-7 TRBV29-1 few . TGCAGCGTTCTCCAGGGATCCGAGCAGTACTTC CSVLQGSEQYF
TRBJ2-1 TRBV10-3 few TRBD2 TGTGCCATCAGTAAAGGTGCTAGCGGGGGGATTGGCTACAATGAGCAGTTCTTC CAISKGASGGIGYNEQFF
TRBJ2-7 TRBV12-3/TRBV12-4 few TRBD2 TGTGCCAGCAGTTTTGTGGCGGGGGACGAGCAGTACTTC CASSFVAGDEQYF
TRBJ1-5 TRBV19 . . TGTGCCAGCTCACCGATACAGGGTACGAATCAGCCCCAGCATTTT CASSPIQGTNQPQHF
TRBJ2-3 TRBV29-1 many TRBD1 TGCAGCGGCTTAGGGACAGCCACAGATACGCAGTATTTT CSGLGTATDTQYF
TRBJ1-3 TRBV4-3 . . TGCGCCAGCAGCCAAGTCAGGGAGGTTAACACCATATATTTT CASSQVREVNTIYF
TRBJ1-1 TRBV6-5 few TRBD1 TGTGCCAGCAGTCCCCCGGGACAGGTAGAAGCTTTCTTT CASSPPGQVEAFF
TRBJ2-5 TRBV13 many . TGTGCCAGCAGCTCCGGGTCGACAGGCCAAGAGACCCAGTACTTC CASSSGSTGQETQYF
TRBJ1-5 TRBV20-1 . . TGCAGTGCTAGAGGGGGCGGTAATCAGCCCCAGCATTTT CSARGGGNQPQHF
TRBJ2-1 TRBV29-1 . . TGCAGCGTTGAAGATGGAGGGACAGAATCCTACAATGAGCAGTTCTTC CSVEDGGTESYNEQFF
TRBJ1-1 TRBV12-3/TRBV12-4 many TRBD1 TGTGCCAGCAGTTACAGGGGCAACACTGAAGCTTTCTTT CASSYRGNTEAFF